This T cell receptor beta chain was recovered during a study of T-cell reconstitution after alpha-beta-depleted transplantation in children (dated by TCRdb to the mid-2010s). For the wider study: Using TCR repertoire profiling, the study quantitatively followed how T-cell immune reconstitution unfolded in children after TCRalphabeta/CD19-depleted allogeneic hematopoietic cell transplantation.

The CDR3 measures 15 amino acids from cysteine to phenylalanine. CDR3 DNA is the only sequence kept; it has 45 bases, read in frame from the first base. From a lookup of the germline V gene, CDR1 and CDR2 are SQVTM and ANQGSEA. Between the V and J ends, shortened by 3 bases and 5 bases respectively, the junction contains 19 bases. Library method: PCR. The instrument was an Illumina HiSeq 2500. To normalize quantification of the TCRbeta repertoire, the TCR libraries were built with molecular barcoding that relied on unique molecular identifiers. In TCRdb, the public reads were trimmed at Q25 with fastp and aligned with MiXCR, with productive beta chains retained. Rows are combined by CDR3 protein, so each entry shows the most common genes and DNA. Recorded for this sample are more than 550,000 distinct CDR3 sequences; roughly 10% of them occurred a single time. Clones ranked in the top ten supply roughly 3.9% of the sample.

This clonotype was seen many times. Its antigen is unknown. There are no base qualities to consult, and no much larger clone falls within one base. This sample comprised PBMCs from the stem cell graft donor, obtained from the stem cell graft. This clonotype was sampled from a human donor who donated a stem cell graft to a child with acute myeloid leukemia. The chain is assembled from TRBV29-1 and TRBJ1-1, with no confident D gene call. CDR3 sequence: CSVDAGRRSYTEAFF. The sequenced DNA: TGCAGCGTTGACGCCGGACGACGGTCATATACTGAAGCTTTCTTT.